A selection of T cell receptor beta chains follows, all from one sample in a study of shared clonotypes between healthy human individuals. TCRdb's table, derived via immunoSEQ multiplex PCR, lists solely in-frame clones and lacks some. The sample shows roughly 600,000 clones, more than 95% of them seen only once. Sample: naive CD8+ T cells sorted from blood. Receptors originate from a man aged 25-45 years in good health. The CDR3 runs from the conserved cysteine through the conserved F or W. Fields, in order: V gene, clone size, D gene, J gene, CDR3 DNA, CDR3 protein. D genes are given only for firm matches. The size field is filled for only some rows; it gives once, few, many or a size class.

v_call: TRBV7-6
clone_size: NA
d_call: NA
j_call: TRBJ2-7
cdr3_nt: TGTGCCAGCACCGGGACGGGAGTCTACGAGCAGTACTTC
cdr3_aa: CASTGTGVYEQYF

v_call: TRBV7-8
clone_size: NA
d_call: NA
j_call: TRBJ1-1
cdr3_nt: NA
cdr3_aa: CASSFGPGQGAVRHTEAFF

v_call: TRBV5-1
clone_size: once
d_call: TRBD2
j_call: TRBJ2-7
cdr3_nt: TGCGCCAGCACACTAGCGGGGCACTACGAGCAGTACTTC
cdr3_aa: CASTLAGHYEQYF

v_call: TRBV30
clone_size: NA
d_call: NA
j_call: TRBJ1-2
cdr3_nt: TGTGCCTGGAGTGTACCACGAGGCTACACCTTC
cdr3_aa: CAWSVPRGYTF

v_call: TRBV18
clone_size: NA
d_call: NA
j_call: TRBJ2-3
cdr3_nt: TGTGCCAGCTCACCAGGGAAGTTTGGAGATACGCAGTATTTT
cdr3_aa: CASSPGKFGDTQYF

v_call: TRBV9
clone_size: NA
d_call: NA
j_call: TRBJ2-3
cdr3_nt: TGTGCCAGCAGCAGATGGGACAGCACAGATACGCAGTATTTT
cdr3_aa: CASSRWDSTDTQYF

v_call: TRBV4-1
clone_size: NA
d_call: TRBD2
j_call: TRBJ2-1
cdr3_nt: TGCGCCAGCAGCCGGGGACTAGCGGCGGAGGAGCAGTTCTTC
cdr3_aa: CASSRGLAAEEQFF

v_call: TRBV7-2
clone_size: NA
d_call: NA
j_call: TRBJ2-1
cdr3_nt: TGTGCCTGCCTTCCGGGAGATGACAATGAGCAGTTCTTC
cdr3_aa: CACLPGDDNEQFF

v_call: TRBV5-4
clone_size: NA
d_call: TRBD1
j_call: TRBJ2-2
cdr3_nt: TGTGCCAGCAGCGCAGGGACAGGACCTAACACCGGGGAGCTGTTTTTT
cdr3_aa: CASSAGTGPNTGELFF

v_call: TRBV9
clone_size: NA
d_call: NA
j_call: TRBJ1-1
cdr3_nt: TGTGCCAGCAGCGGGGACGGAAACACTGAAGCTTTCTTT
cdr3_aa: CASSGDGNTEAFF

v_call: TRBV29-1
clone_size: NA
d_call: TRBD2
j_call: TRBJ2-7
cdr3_nt: TGCAGCGCTAAGGCTAGCGGTTCCTACGAGCAGTACTTC
cdr3_aa: CSAKASGSYEQYF

v_call: TRBV4-3
clone_size: NA
d_call: TRBD2
j_call: TRBJ2-1
cdr3_nt: TGCGCCAGCAGCCAAGGTCTAGCGGGAACTTACAATGAGCAGTTCTTC
cdr3_aa: CASSQGLAGTYNEQFF

v_call: TRBV28
clone_size: NA
d_call: NA
j_call: TRBJ2-7
cdr3_nt: TGTGCCAGCAGTCCACGAGCAGGGAGATCGATCAACGAGCAGTACTTC
cdr3_aa: CASSPRAGRSINEQYF

v_call: TRBV15
clone_size: NA
d_call: NA
j_call: TRBJ2-1
cdr3_nt: TGTGCCACCGGGGAATTCAGCTCCTACAATGAGCAGTTCTTC
cdr3_aa: CATGEFSSYNEQFF

v_call: TRBV5-1
clone_size: NA
d_call: TRBD2
j_call: TRBJ2-1
cdr3_nt: TGCGCCAGCAGCGATGGTGGGACTAGCGGGAGCTACAATGAGCAGTTCTTC
cdr3_aa: CASSDGGTSGSYNEQFF

v_call: TRBV30
clone_size: NA
d_call: NA
j_call: TRBJ1-5
cdr3_nt: TGTGCCTGGAGTCCATACAGTGGACAGCACCAGCATTTT
cdr3_aa: CAWSPYSGQHQHF

v_call: TRBV9
clone_size: NA
d_call: TRBD1
j_call: TRBJ2-5
cdr3_nt: TGTGCCAGCAGCGACGGGACAGAAGAGACCCAGTACTTC
cdr3_aa: CASSDGTEETQYF

v_call: TRBV2
clone_size: NA
d_call: TRBD1
j_call: TRBJ2-7
cdr3_nt: TGTGCCAGCAGTGAAGGGACAGGCCTCCGCTACGAGCAGTACTTC
cdr3_aa: CASSEGTGLRYEQYF

v_call: TRBV9
clone_size: NA
d_call: NA
j_call: TRBJ2-1
cdr3_nt: TGTGCCAGCAGCGTAGATCTGGAGTTCAATGAGCAGTTCTTC
cdr3_aa: CASSVDLEFNEQFF

v_call: TRBV2
clone_size: NA
d_call: NA
j_call: TRBJ2-3
cdr3_nt: TGTGCCAGCAACGAGGGAGCAGATACGCAGTATTTT
cdr3_aa: CASNEGADTQYF